Sequencing of this T cell receptor (beta chain) was carried out in a study of blood T cell repertoires in COVID-19. Looking at the study overall: COVID-19 samples, acute and convalescent, were from the United States, Italy and Spain. PBMCs, B-cell-depleted T cells, or T cells provided the cDNA or gDNA that made up the material.

Looked up from germline, CDR1 is MNHEY and CDR2 is SVGEGT. The ends lost 4 bases at V and 0 bases at J; junction bases unmatched: 3. The CDR3 covers 15 residues. Original data processing: Nucleated cell number was recorded as an estimate derived from reference gene primer amplification. Only in-frame clones appear in the TCRdb table, and some are missing; sequencing was by immunoSEQ multiplex PCR. Clonal size and the V and J genes are those of that table, whereas D and trimming came from the DNA. This table holds around 92,000 clones, roughly 84% found once. The receptor's source is a woman in her fifties or sixties in a cohort sampled during active or convalescent COVID-19. What was sequenced was peripheral blood. The genes are TRBV6-2 or TRBV6-3 and TRBJ1-3, with 7 bases that match TRBD1. CDR3 protein: CASSFRTGSGNTIYF. The CDR3 DNA reads TGTGCCAGCAGTTTCCGGACAGGCTCTGGAAACACCATATATTTT.